This TCR beta chain is from a study of blood T cell repertoires in COVID-19. Study in general: Sample material is recorded as cDNA or gDNA derived from T cells, B-cell-depleted T cells, or PBMCs.

Trimming stripped 2 bases from V and 3 bases from J, with 13 bases between. Per germline, CDR1 SGDLS and CDR2 YYNGEE. The CDR3 is 15 amino acids. Clones were sequenced by immunoSEQ multiplex PCR, and TCRdb holds only the in-frame ones, with some missing. In the table there are approximately 160,000 clones, about four fifths of which are singletons. This sequence was found in a man aged 55 to 69 with active or convalescent COVID-19. The sample taken for sequencing was peripheral blood. The rearrangement links TRBV9 to TRBJ2-3, with a weak D call TRBD1 (6 bases). CDR3 bases: TGTGCCAGCAGCGTCACGTCAAGGGGGACAGATACGCAGTATTTT. Its protein is CASSVTSRGTDTQYF.